The source of this T cell receptor (beta chain) is a study of human T cells and chemical hapten exposure. About the study: Upper inner arm skin measuring approximately 2 cm by approximately 2 cm received 2% DPC for sensitization. The patient population, which was mostly female, had alopecia areata, totalis or universalis. Each patient's scalp received weekly diphenylcyclopropenone throughout the approximately 25-week study.

With regard to this clonotype: The CDR3 does not close with the conserved phenylalanine or tryptophan, likely indicating a read error.

Time point of the sample: pre-sensitization, week 0. Treatment here: therapeutic diphenylcyclopropenone sensitization with weekly scalp DPC. Total RNA came from unfractionated whole blood. The CDR3 consists of 13 residues. In germline, CDR1 is KGHSH, CDR2 LQKENI. Trimming removed 5 bases at V and 3 bases at J, with 11 bases between. Original analysis: A per-sample median of about 100,000 TCRs was observed, with counts ranging from about 20,000 to 690,600. Each CDR3 protein gets one entry after TCRdb re-called the RACE reads with MiXCR. TCRdb's processing, not the study's, gives the V and J calls here. The sample holds tens of thousands of distinct CDR3 sequences; roughly 12% are singletons and the top ten take 1.5% to 2.5%.

The chain combines TRBV18 with TRBJ2-7, with a tentative D call TRBD1 (5 bases). The origin of this receptor is a woman between 35 and 50 years old with alopecia areata. Some clones in this sample may be carry-over from other donors' samples. Sequencing used whole blood, obtained in connection with sensitization to the hapten diphenylcyclopropenone (DPC). The CDR3 bases are TGTGCCAGCTCATCGACAGACAACTACGAGCAGTACTTG. Amino acid sequence: CASSSTDNYEQYL.